A selection of T cell receptor beta chains follows, all from one sample in a study of shared clonotypes between healthy human individuals. Libraries were prepared by immunoSEQ multiplex PCR; TCRdb keeps only in-frame clonotypes and omits some of them. The sample comprises around 690,000 clones, about nine tenths of which are singletons, and around a third rests with the top ten. Sequenced input: memory CD8+ T cells from PBMCs. These receptors originate from a man younger than 35 in good health. Some clones in this sample may be carry-over from other donors' samples. CDR3s include the opening cysteine and the closing phenylalanine or tryptophan. A D gene is named only where the DNA matches it firmly. Some rows mark clone size as missing; the rest say once, few, many or name a class of expanded clone.

size,V,J,D,DNA,CDR3
-,TRBV9,TRBJ1-1,-,TGTGCCAGCAGCGTAGCAGGGTTCACTGAAGCTTTCTTT,CASSVAGFTEAFF
once,TRBV29-1,TRBJ2-7,TRBD2,TGCAGCGTTGGGGCCGCCCGGACTAAAGTAGCGGGGGGCCCGGCCGAGCAGTACTTC,CSVGAARTKVAGGPAEQYF
-,TRBV27,TRBJ2-3,TRBD2,TGTGCCAGCAGCCCGCCGGGGGGAGGGCCCGGAGGTACGCAGTATTTT,CASSPPGGGPGGTQYF
-,TRBV28,TRBJ1-4,TRBD1,TGTGCCAGCAGGCCCCCGGGACAGGGAGTTATTGATGAAAAACTGTTTTTT,CASRPPGQGVIDEKLFF
-,TRBV5-4,TRBJ2-7,-,TGTGCCAGCAAGCAAGCGGGTACCTACGAGCAGTACTTC,CASKQAGTYEQYF
-,TRBV28,TRBJ1-5,-,TGTGCCAGCAGTTTATTAGCAAGCAATCAGCCCCAGCATTTT,CASSLLASNQPQHF
-,TRBV28,TRBJ1-1,-,TGTGCCAGCAGTTTATTTCGGAACACTGAAGCTTTCTTT,CASSLFRNTEAFF
-,TRBV28,TRBJ1-2,TRBD1,TGTGCCAGCAGTGCGGCTACACAGGGGGCTAACTATGGCTACACCTTC,CASSAATQGANYGYTF
-,TRBV4-2,TRBJ1-3,-,TGTGCCAGCAGCTTTGGGAACAGTAACTCTGGAAACACCATATATTTT,CASSFGNSNSGNTIYF
-,TRBV9,TRBJ2-1,TRBD1,TGTGCCAGCAGCGCCTCCGGGACAGGGGTAGAGCAGTTCTTC,CASSASGTGVEQFF
-,TRBV5-1,TRBJ1-1,-,TGCGCCAGCAGCTTGTACGATAGACGTGAAGCTTTCTTT,CASSLYDRREAFF
-,TRBV27,TRBJ2-5,TRBD2,TGTGCCAGCAGTTTATTCGGGGGGGAAGAGACCCAGTACTTC,CASSLFGGEETQYF
-,TRBV27,TRBJ1-2,-,TGTGCCAGCAAGATACAGGGCTCTGGCTACACCTTC,CASKIQGSGYTF
-,TRBV29-1,TRBJ1-3,TRBD1,TGCAGCGTTGAGGACAGGGAGTACCCGTACGGAAACACCATATATTTT,CSVEDREYPYGNTIYF
-,TRBV12-5,TRBJ2-5,-,TGTACCCCCCTCCCGGGTGCAACGGGGGAGACCCAGTACTTC,CTPLPGATGETQYF
-,TRBV27,TRBJ2-7,-,TGTGCCAGCAGTTTATCGGGCGGAGCACTCACCTACGAGCAGTACTTC,CASSLSGGALTYEQYF
-,TRBV29-1,TRBJ2-2,-,TGCAGCGTTGTGGGTTTGGGGGCCCGGAACACCGGGGAGCTGTTTTTT,CSVVGLGARNTGELFF
-,TRBV4-1,TRBJ2-7,-,TGCGCCAGCAGCGGGGGGGCGAGAAACGAGCAGTACTTC,CASSGGARNEQYF
-,TRBV7-9,TRBJ1-4,TRBD1,TGTGCCAGCAGCTCCCAAGGGACAGGGGGCACTAATGAAAAACTGTTTTTT,CASSSQGTGGTNEKLFF
-,TRBV7-2,TRBJ2-4,-,TGTGCCAGCAGCTTAAGGGGATGGAACATTCAGTACTTC,CASSLRGWNIQYF
-,TRBV9,TRBJ1-1,TRBD1,TGTGCCAGCAGCACAAACCGGGACAGGGTACAGGGTACTGAAGCTTTCTTT,CASSTNRDRVQGTEAFF
-,TRBV4-1,TRBJ1-5,TRBD1,TGCGCCAGCAGCCAACGGATATTCCGGGACAGGGAGAATCAGCCCCAGCATTTT,CASSQRIFRDRENQPQHF
few,TRBV7-3,TRBJ2-7,-,TGTGCCAGCAGCCCGGACAGTAACTACGAGCAGTACTTC,CASSPDSNYEQYF
-,TRBV6-5,TRBJ1-1,-,TGTGCCAGCAGTTACAGGGGTTTAGGCACTGAAGCTTTCTTT,CASSYRGLGTEAFF
-,TRBV28,TRBJ2-7,-,TGTGCCAGCAGTTTATTTGCCGCCTCCTACGAGCAGTACTTC,CASSLFAASYEQYF
-,TRBV12-5,TRBJ2-1,-,TGTGCTAGTGGTTTGTCTCCACTCAATGAGCAGTTCTTC,CASGLSPLNEQFF
-,TRBV5-6,TRBJ2-7,TRBD2,TGTGCCAGCAGCTTGTCCCCCACTTCTAGCGGGAGTTCCTACGAGCAGTACTTC,CASSLSPTSSGSSYEQYF
-,TRBV7-8,TRBJ2-5,-,TGTGCCAGCAGCCCAGGGGAAGAGACCCAGTACTTC,CASSPGEETQYF
-,TRBV10-3,TRBJ2-1,-,TGTGCCATCAGTGATATTGGGACAAGGAACAATGAGCAGTTCTTC,CAISDIGTRNNEQFF
-,TRBV7-9,TRBJ2-2,-,TGTGCCAGCAGCTCCATGACCTACCCAGGGTCGAGGGAGCTGTTTTTT,CASSSMTYPGSRELFF
-,TRBV9,TRBJ2-7,-,TGTGCCAGCGGGGCCGGGCGGGGCTACGAGCAGTACTTC,CASGAGRGYEQYF
-,TRBV5-1,TRBJ2-1,TRBD2,TGCGCCAGCAGCTTGGAACCGGGACTAGCGATCAATGAGCAGTTCTTC,CASSLEPGLAINEQFF
-,TRBV6-5,TRBJ1-2,-,TGTGCCAGCAGTTCCTACCAGGGGTCTATCGATGGCTACACCTTC,CASSSYQGSIDGYTF
-,TRBV5-6,TRBJ2-7,TRBD2,TGTGCCAGCAGCCGGACTAGCGGGATGTACGAGCAGTACTTC,CASSRTSGMYEQYF
-,TRBV9,TRBJ2-3,TRBD2,TGTGCCAGCAGCGTAGGGGGAGGGACTAGCACAGATACGCAGTATTTT,CASSVGGGTSTDTQYF
-,TRBV6-1,TRBJ1-2,-,TGTGCCAGCAGTGAAGATTTGGACGCTGTCACCTGGGGCTACACCTTC,CASSEDLDAVTWGYTF
-,TRBV13,TRBJ2-5,-,TGTGCCAGCAGCTTTCGGGGAAAGGAGATGACCCAGTACTTC,CASSFRGKEMTQYF
-,TRBV28,TRBJ2-1,-,TGTGCCAGCAGTTTATTGGCTTGGGCTAGCGACACGGCCTACAATGAGCAGTTCTTC,CASSLLAWASDTAYNEQFF
-,TRBV29-1,TRBJ2-3,-,TGCAGCGGTGCAGGTGGCCGCACAGATACGCAGTATTTT,CSGAGGRTDTQYF
-,TRBV7-9,TRBJ2-5,-,TGTGCCAGCAGCTTATCATCGGACCAAGAGACCCAGTACTTC,CASSLSSDQETQYF
-,TRBV29-1,TRBJ2-1,TRBD2,TGCAGCGCGGCCGGGACTAGCGGGAACGTCCATGAGCAGTTCTTC,CSAAGTSGNVHEQFF
-,TRBV27,TRBJ2-3,TRBD1,TGTGCCAGCAGTGAGGGACAGGGGGCTACGCAGTATTTT,CASSEGQGATQYF
once,TRBV7-3,TRBJ2-2,TRBD2,TGTGCCAGCAGCACGCGAGGGACTAGCGGTACGAACACCGGGGAGCTGTTTTTT,CASSTRGTSGTNTGELFF
many,TRBV6-1,TRBJ1-4,TRBD1,TGTGCCAGCAGTCTTTGGGACAGGGAAAAACTGTTTTTT,CASSLWDREKLFF